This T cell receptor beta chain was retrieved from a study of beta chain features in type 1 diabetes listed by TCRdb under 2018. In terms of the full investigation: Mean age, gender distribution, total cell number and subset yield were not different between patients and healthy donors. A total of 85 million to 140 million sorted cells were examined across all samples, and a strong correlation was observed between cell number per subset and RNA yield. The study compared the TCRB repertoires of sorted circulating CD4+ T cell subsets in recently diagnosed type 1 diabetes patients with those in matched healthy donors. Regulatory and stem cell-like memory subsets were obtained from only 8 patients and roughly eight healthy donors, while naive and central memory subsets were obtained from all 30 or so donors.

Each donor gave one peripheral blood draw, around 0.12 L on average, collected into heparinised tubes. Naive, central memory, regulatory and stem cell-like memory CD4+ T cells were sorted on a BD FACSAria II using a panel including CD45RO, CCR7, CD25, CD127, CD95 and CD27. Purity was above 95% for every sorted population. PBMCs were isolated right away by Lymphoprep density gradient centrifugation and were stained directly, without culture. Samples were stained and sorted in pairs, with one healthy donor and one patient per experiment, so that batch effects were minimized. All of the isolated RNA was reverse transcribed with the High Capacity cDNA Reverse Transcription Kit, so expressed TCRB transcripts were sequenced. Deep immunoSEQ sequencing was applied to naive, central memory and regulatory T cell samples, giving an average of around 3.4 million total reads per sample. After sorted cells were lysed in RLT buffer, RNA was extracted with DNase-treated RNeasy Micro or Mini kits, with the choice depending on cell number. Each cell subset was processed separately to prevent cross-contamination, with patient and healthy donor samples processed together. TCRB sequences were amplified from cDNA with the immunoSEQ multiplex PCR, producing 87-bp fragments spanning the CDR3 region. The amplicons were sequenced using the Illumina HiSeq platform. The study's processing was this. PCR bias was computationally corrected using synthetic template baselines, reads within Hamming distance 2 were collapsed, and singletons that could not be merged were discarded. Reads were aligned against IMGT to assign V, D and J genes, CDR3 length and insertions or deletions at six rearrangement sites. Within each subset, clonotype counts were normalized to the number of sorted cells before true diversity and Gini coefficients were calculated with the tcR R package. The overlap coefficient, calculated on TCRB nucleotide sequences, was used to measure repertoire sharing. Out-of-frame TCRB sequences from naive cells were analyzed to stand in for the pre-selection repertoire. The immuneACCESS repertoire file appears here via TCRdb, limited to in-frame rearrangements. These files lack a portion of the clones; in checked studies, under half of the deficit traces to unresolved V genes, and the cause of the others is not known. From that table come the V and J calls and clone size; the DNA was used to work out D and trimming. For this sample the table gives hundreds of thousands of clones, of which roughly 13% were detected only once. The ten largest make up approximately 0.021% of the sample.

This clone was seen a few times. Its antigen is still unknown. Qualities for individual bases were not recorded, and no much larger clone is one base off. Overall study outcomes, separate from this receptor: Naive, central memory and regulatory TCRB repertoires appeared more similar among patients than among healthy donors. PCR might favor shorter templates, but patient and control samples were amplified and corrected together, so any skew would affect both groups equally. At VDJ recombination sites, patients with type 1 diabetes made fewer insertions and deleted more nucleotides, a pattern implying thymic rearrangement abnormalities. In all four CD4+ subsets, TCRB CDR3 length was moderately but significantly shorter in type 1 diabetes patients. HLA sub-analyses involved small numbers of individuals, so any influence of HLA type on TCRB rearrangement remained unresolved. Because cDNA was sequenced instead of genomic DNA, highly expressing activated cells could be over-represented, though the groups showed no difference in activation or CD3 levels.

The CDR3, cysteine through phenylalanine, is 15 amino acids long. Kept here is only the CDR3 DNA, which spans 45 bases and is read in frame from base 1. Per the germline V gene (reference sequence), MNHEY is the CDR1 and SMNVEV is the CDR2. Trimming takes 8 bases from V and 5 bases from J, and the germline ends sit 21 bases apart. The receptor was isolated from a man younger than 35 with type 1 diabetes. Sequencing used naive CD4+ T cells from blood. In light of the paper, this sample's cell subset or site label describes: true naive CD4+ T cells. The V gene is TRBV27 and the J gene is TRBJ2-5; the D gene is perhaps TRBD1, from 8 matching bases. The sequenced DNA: TGTGCCAGCTGGAGGGCAGGGGGCGGGGGCGAGACCCAGTACTTC. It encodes CASWRAGGGGETQYF.